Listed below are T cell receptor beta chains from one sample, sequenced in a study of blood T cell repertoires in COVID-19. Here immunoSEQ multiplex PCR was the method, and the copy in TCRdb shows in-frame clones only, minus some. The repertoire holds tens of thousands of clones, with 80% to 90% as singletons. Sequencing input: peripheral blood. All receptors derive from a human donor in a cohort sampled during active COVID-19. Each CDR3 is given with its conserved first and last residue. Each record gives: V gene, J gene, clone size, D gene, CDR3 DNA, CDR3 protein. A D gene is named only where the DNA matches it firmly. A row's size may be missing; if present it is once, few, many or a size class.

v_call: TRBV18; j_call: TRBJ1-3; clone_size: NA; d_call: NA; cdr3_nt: TGTGCCAGCTCACCACCGACTTGGAACACCATATATTTT; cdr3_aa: CASSPPTWNTIYF
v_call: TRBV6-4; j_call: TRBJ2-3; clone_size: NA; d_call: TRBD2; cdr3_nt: TGTGCCACCCTGAGCTCCTGCGGCGGACTAGCGGGGGAGGTTACAGATACGCAGTATTTT; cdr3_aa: CATLSSCGGLAGEVTDTQYF
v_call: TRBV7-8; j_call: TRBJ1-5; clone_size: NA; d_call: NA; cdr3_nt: TGTGCCAGCAGCCCCACCCAGGGAAGCAATCAGCCCCAGCATTTT; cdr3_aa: CASSPTQGSNQPQHF
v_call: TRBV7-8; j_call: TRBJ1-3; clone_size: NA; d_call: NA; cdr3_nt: TGTGCCAGCAGCTTAGGGCAAGACTCTGGAAACACCATATATTTT; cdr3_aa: CASSLGQDSGNTIYF
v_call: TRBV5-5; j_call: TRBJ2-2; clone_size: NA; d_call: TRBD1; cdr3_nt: TGTGCCAGCAGCCACTTTCGACAGGGGGCGAACACCGGGGAGCTGTTTTTT; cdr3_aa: CASSHFRQGANTGELFF
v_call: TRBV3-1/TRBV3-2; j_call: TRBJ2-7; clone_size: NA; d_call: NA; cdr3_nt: TGTGCCAGCAGCCAAGGCAGGGGCTTGAGACAGGACTCCTACGAGCAGTACTTC; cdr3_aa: CASSQGRGLRQDSYEQYF
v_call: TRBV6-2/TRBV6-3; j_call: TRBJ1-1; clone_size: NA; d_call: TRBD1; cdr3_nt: TGTGCCAGCAGTCCCACAGGGGGCACTGAAGCTTTCTTT; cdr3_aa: CASSPTGGTEAFF
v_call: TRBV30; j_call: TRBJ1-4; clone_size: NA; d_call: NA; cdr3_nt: TGTGCCTGGAGCTTCAGGACTTGGGCAACTAATGAAAAACTGTTTTTT; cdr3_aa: CAWSFRTWATNEKLFF
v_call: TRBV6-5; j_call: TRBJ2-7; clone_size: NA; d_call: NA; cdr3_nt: TGTGCCACCCGAGACTACGAGCAGTACTTC; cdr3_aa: CATRDYEQYF
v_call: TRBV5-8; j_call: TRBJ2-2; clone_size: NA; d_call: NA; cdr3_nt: TGTGCCAGCAGCTTGGTTTCCGCGAGGATCACCGGGGAGCTGTTTTTT; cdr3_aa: CASSLVSARITGELFF
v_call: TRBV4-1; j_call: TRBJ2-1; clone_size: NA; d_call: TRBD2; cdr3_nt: TGCGCCAGCAGCCACCTGGGACTAGCGTCGGATGAGCAGTTCTTC; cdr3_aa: CASSHLGLASDEQFF
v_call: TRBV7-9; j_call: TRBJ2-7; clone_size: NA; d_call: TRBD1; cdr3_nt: TGTGCCAGCACCTTGGGACAGGGAGTCTACGAGCAGTACTTC; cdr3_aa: CASTLGQGVYEQYF
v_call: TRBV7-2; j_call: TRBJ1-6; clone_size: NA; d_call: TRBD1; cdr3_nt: TGTGCCAGCAGCTTAGGTGGGACAGGCGGAAATTCACCCCTCCACTTT; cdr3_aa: CASSLGGTGGNSPLHF
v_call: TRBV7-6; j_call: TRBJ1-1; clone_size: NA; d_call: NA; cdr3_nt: TGTGCCAGCAGCTTAGCCCCCTTGGGGGCGACCACTGAAGCTTTCTTT; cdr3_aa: CASSLAPLGATTEAFF
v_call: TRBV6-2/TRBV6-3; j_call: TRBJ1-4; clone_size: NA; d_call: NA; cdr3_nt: TGTGCCAGCAGTTACCCTAAGGACAGACCTAATGAAAAACTGTTTTTT; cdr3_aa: CASSYPKDRPNEKLFF
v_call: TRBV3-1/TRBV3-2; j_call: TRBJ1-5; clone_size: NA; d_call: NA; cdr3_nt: TGTGCCAGCAGCCAAGGGAGAGGGAACCAGCCCCAGCATTTT; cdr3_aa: CASSQGRGNQPQHF
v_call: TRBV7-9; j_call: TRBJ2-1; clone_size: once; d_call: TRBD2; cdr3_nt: TGTGCCAGCAGCTCGGGACTAGCGGGGGGCAGCTCCTACAATGAGCAGTTCTTC; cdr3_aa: CASSSGLAGGSSYNEQFF
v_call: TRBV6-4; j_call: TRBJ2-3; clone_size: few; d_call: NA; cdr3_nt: TGTGCCAGCAGTGAGCGCGAGACAGGCACAGATACGCAGTATTTT; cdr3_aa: CASSERETGTDTQYF
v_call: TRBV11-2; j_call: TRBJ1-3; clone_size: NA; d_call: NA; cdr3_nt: TGTGCCAGCAGCCTGGTGGCCACCCTGGGAAACACCATATATTTT; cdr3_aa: CASSLVATLGNTIYF
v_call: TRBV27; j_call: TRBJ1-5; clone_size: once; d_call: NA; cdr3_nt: TGTGCCAGCAGTTCCTTCGGGTTTCAGCCCCAGCATTTT; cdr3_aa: CASSSFGFQPQHF
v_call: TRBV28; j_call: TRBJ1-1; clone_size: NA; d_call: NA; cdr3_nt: TGTGCCAGCAGTCCCCACAGGACGAACACTGAAGCTTTCTTT; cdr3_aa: CASSPHRTNTEAFF
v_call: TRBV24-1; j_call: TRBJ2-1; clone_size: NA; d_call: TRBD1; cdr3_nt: TGTGCCACCAGTGACAAGGGACAGGGGGCCCGAGAGCAGTTCTTC; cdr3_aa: CATSDKGQGAREQFF
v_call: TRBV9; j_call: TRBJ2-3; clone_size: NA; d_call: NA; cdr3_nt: TGTGCCAGCAGCGTCTCAGAAGGGGCGACAGATACGCAGTATTTT; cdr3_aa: CASSVSEGATDTQYF
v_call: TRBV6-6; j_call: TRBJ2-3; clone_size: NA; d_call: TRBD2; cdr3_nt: TGTGCCAGCAGTTTTCCCGAGGGAGGGGGCACAGATACGCAGTATTTT; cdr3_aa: CASSFPEGGGTDTQYF
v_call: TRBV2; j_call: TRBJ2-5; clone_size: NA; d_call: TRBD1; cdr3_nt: TGTGCCAGCAGCCCAGGGACAGGGTCTGCGGAGACCCAGTACTTC; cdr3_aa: CASSPGTGSAETQYF
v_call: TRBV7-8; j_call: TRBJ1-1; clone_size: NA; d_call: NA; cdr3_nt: TGTGCCAGCAGCTTTGGCAGGGCAACCACTGAAGCTTTCTTT; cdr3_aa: CASSFGRATTEAFF
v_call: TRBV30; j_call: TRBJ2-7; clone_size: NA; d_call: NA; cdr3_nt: TGTGCCTGGAGTGTCTTCGTCTACGAGCAGTACTTC; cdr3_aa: CAWSVFVYEQYF
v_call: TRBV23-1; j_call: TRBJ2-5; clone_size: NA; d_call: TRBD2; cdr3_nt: TGCGCCAGCAGTCATCCGGGACTAGAAGAGACCCAGTACTTC; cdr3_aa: CASSHPGLEETQYF
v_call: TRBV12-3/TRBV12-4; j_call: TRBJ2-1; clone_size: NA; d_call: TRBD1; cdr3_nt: TGTGCCGACAGGGGGGGAGACTACAATGAGCAGTTCTTC; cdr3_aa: CADRGGDYNEQFF
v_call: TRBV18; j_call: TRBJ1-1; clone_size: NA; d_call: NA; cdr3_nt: TGTGCCAGCTCACCAACACGACGGACAGTGTCGGACACTGAAGCTTTCTTT; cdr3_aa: CASSPTRRTVSDTEAFF
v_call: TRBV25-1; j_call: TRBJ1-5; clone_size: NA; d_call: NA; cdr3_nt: TGTGCCAGCAGTGAATATCCCAGATTCAATCAGCCCCAGCATTTT; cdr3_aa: CASSEYPRFNQPQHF
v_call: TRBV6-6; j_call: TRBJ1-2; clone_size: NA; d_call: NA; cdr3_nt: TGTGCCAGCAGTTCCCCGACATCAAGTGGCTACACCTTC; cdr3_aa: CASSSPTSSGYTF
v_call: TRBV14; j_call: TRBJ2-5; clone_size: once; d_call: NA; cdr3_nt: TGTGCCAGCAGCCAACCTGGTTCCCCGGGACAAGAGACCCAGTACTTC; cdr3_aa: CASSQPGSPGQETQYF
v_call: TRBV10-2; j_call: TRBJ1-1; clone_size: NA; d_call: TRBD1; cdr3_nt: TGCGCCAGCAGCGACAGGGGGACTGAAGCTTTCTTT; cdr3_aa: CASSDRGTEAFF
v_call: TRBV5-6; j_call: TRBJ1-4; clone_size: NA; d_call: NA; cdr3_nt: TGTGCCAGCAGCTTGGGGGAGTTACGGAATGAAAAACTGTTTTTT; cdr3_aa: CASSLGELRNEKLFF
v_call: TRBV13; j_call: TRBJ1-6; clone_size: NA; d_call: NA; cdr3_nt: TGTGCCAGCAGCCTCGGCAGGGCACCCTATAATTCACCCCTCCACTTT; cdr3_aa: CASSLGRAPYNSPLHF
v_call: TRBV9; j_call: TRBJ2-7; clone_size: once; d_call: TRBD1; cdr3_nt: TGTGCCAGCAGCGGGACAGGGGGAGAGCAGTACTTC; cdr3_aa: CASSGTGGEQYF
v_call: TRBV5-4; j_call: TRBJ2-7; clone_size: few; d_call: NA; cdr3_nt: TGTGCCAGCAGCGGAAAAGGGGGCTCCTACGAGCAGTACTTC; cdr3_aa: CASSGKGGSYEQYF
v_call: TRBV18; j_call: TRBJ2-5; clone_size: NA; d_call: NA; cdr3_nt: TGTGCCAGCTCACCATCGTTAGCAGAGACCCAGTACTTC; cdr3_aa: CASSPSLAETQYF
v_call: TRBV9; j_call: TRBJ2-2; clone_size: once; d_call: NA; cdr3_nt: TGTGCCAGCAGGTGGGGGGGCGACACCGGGGAGCTGTTTTTT; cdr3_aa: CASRWGGDTGELFF
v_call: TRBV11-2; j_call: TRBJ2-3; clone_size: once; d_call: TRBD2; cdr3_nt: TGTGCCAGCAGCCGGACTAGCGGGGGGGCTGCAGATACGCAGTATTTT; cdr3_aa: CASSRTSGGAADTQYF
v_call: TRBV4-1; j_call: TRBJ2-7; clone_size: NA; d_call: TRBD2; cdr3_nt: TGCGCCAGCAGCCCCGGGACTATTGGATACGAGCAGTACTTC; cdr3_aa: CASSPGTIGYEQYF
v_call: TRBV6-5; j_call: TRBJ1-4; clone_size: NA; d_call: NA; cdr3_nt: TGTGCCAGCAGTTACGACAGGTGGACTAATGAAAAACTGTTTTTT; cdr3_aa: CASSYDRWTNEKLFF
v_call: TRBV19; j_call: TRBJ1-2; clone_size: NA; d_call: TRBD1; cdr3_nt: TGTGCCAGTAGTCTCCAGGGGACAGGGGATGGCTACACCTTC; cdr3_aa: CASSLQGTGDGYTF
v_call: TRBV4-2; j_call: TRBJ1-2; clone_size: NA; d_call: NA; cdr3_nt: TGTGCCAGCAGCCAAGGGTACGACACCCCTAACTATGGCTACACCTTC; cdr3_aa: CASSQGYDTPNYGYTF
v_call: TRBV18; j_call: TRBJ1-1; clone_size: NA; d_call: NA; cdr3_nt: TGTGCCAGCTCACCAAGTGCACAGGGTGGCACTGAAGCTTTCTTT; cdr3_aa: CASSPSAQGGTEAFF
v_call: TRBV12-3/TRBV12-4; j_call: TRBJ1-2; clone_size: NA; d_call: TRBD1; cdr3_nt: TGTGCCAGCAGTGTCAGGGGGCCAGGGGGCTACACCTTC; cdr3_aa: CASSVRGPGGYTF